This record looks at one T cell receptor beta chain sequence and its context. Antigen unknown. TCRdb's table, derived via immunoSEQ multiplex PCR, lists solely in-frame clones and lacks some. The sample consists of over 100,000 clones, around 89% of them appearing once. This sample was taken from a study of radiotherapy plus CTLA-4 blockade in lung cancer. Study-level information: The study recorded objective responses in around a sixth of patients and disease control in 31%.

It was focal radiation plus CTLA-4 blockade with ipilimumab that patients with chemo-refractory metastatic non-small-cell lung cancer received. General study results and limits: Tumor-derived TCR clones expanded in blood after radiotherapy plus ipilimumab.

The receptor was derived from a human donor with non-small cell lung cancer that progressed on radiotherapy plus ipilimumab. Sequences were derived from peripheral blood, sampled from a patient treated with radiotherapy plus ipilimumab.

The DNA of the CDR3 is TGCGCCAGCAGCCAACAGGGGGCGCAGGGAGCTTTCTTT. Translated, it gives CASSQQGAQGAFF. The genes are TRBV5-1 and TRBJ1-1, with 9 bases aligning to TRBD1. This CDR3 has 13 amino acids. The J segment lost 10 bases and the V segment lost 4 bases, leaving 8 bases of the junction unmatched. Germline CDR1 reads SGHRS; CDR2 reads YFSETQ.